Described below is a single T cell receptor (beta chain) sequence and its context. Its specificity is not known. TCRdb fed the 5' RACE reads into MiXCR, producing one record per CDR3 protein. The table includes hundreds of thousands of distinct CDR3 sequences, approximately 21% detected once. The sample is drawn from a study of T-cell memory formation after mild COVID-19. About the research overall: TCR clusters largely stayed donor specific. Study-wide results and limits: Mainly CM and EM harbored the contracting CD4+ clones; mainly EMRA harbored the CD8+ ones. The second-wave clones peaking on day 37 were not confirmed as SARS-CoV-2-specific.

Sequenced: PBMCs or a T cell subset sorted from them (not recorded which). This receptor was taken from an adult woman who had mild COVID-19 (a few samples of this study predate the infection). Cell type and time point are not known.

The DNA of the CDR3 is TGCAGTGCTGCCGGGCGGATGGGACAGGGGCCAGGAGAGACCCAGTACTTC. It yields the protein CSAAGRMGQGPGETQYF. The chain is built from TRBV20-1 and TRBJ2-5; the match to TRBD1 covers 10 bases. The CDR3 covers 17 residues. Trimming at V came to 5 bases and at J to 4 bases, leaving 16 bases not matched to a gene. Germline V gene sequence: CDR1 DFQATT, CDR2 SNEGSKA (reference sequence).